This T cell receptor (beta chain) appears in the sequencing data of a study of shared clonotypes between healthy human individuals. Study-wide results and limits: Few donors limited the genetic and exposure-history diversity represented. A handful of donors showed sharing of about 4.7% of naive CD4 clonotypes.

CDR1 and CDR2 (germline): SGHRS, YFSETQ. Trimming left V 4 bases short and J 0 bases short, with 7 bases between. The CDR3 contains 13 residues. A remark on this clone: Its antigen is undetermined.

This was a deep-level run. The method was immunoSEQ multiplex PCR; TCRdb's version includes in-frame clones alone and lacks a portion of them. The sample records about 2,500,000 clones, more than 80% being singletons. Sequencing was carried out using naive CD4+ T cells sorted from blood. The subset here: CD45RA+ positively selected. This rearrangement joins TRBV5-1 to TRBJ1-1; D gene uncertain. This sequence was found in a man aged 18 to 30 in good health. The CDR3 sequence is CASSQTLNTEAFF. The CDR3 DNA reads TGCGCCAGCAGCCAGACTTTGAACACTGAAGCTTTCTTT.